The T cell receptor beta chain described here comes from a study of T cells in Graves' hyperthyroidism and ophthalmopathy. Graves' hyperthyroidism was deemed stable absent ophthalmopathy progression within 18 months. Participants, patients aged 18 to 65, had newly diagnosed hyperthyroidism with a duration under 2 months. The CDR3 regions of TCR beta were amplified from RNA transcripts. The HTBI primer set drove a first-round RT-PCR of the TCR CDR3. From the multiplex PCR reads, TCRdb called clonotypes with MiXCR, one entry per CDR3 protein. Among hundreds of thousands of distinct CDR3 sequences listed, around 15% were seen once. The CDR3 has 12 amino acids. The V and J ends lost 4 bases and 5 bases respectively, with 9 bases between them. Germline CDR1 SGHKS, CDR2 YYEKEE (reference sequence). In the case of this clonotype: Lacking the conserved final phenylalanine or tryptophan, this CDR3 likely reflects a read error.

The chain links TRBV5-5 to TRBJ2-5; D is unresolved. Sequencing used blood. The clonotype originates from a woman aged 30 to 39 with Graves' hyperthyroidism. The CDR3 reads CASSLTRETQYS. The CDR3, as DNA: TGTGCCAGCAGCCTAACCAGGGAGACCCAGTACTCC.